The TCR beta chain described here comes from a study of shared T cell receptors in the human thymus. With 0 bases removed from V and 9 bases from J, the gap between germline ends came to 12 bases. CDR1 MRHNA and CDR2 SNTAGT come from the germline V gene. The CDR3 consists of 14 residues. Produced via immunoSEQ multiplex PCR; TCRdb's table is partial and in-frame only. The table includes about 380,000 clones, just under 95% detected once. Sequencing was done on a sample of thymocytes. The TCR comes from a human donor. This chain joins TRBV6-4 and TRBJ2-1; D may be TRBD2 (6 bases). The CDR3 here is CASSDSTGVAEQFF. The CDR3 nucleotides read TGTGCCAGCAGTGACTCGACGGGGGTCGCTGAGCAGTTCTTC.